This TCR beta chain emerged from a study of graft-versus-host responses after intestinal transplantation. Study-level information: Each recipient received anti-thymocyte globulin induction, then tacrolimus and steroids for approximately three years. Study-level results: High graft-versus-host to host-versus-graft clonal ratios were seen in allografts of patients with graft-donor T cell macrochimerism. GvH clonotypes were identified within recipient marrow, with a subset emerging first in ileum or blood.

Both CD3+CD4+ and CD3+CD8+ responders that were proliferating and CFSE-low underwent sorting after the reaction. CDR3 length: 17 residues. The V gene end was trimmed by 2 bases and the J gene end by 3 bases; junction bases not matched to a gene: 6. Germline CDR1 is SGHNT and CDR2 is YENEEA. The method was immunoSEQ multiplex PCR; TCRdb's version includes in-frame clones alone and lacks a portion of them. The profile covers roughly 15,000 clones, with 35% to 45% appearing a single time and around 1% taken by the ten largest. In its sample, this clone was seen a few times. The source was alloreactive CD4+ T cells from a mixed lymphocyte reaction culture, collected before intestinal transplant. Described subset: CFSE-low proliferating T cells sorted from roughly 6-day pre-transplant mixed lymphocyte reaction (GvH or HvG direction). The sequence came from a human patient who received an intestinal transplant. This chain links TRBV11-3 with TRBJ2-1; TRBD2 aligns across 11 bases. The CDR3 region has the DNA TGTGCCAGCAGCTTACTACTACTAGCGGGGGTCTACAATGAGCAGTTCTTC. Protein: CASSLLLLAGVYNEQFF.